The 21 T cell receptor beta chains in this list originate from one sample, sequenced in a study of Ad26.COV2.S vaccination and SARS-CoV-2 variants. Sequencing was performed with immunoSEQ multiplex PCR; in TCRdb, only in-frame clones are kept and a portion is missing. This table has about 390,000 clones, about 88% appearing once. Treatment given: some 20 received Ad26.COV2.S at low or high dose, single or two shots; 5 received placebo; per-sample allocation not given. Repertoires come from day 63 after the first vaccine or placebo injection. Sequences were derived from peripheral blood, sampled in a trial of Ad26.COV2.S vaccine versus placebo. These TCRs come from a person aged 18-65 years who received the Ad26.COV2.S COVID-19 vaccine or a placebo.

The rearrangement joins TRBV5-4 to TRBJ1-2; the D gene is possibly TRBD1 (5 bases). The CDR3 consists of 13 residues. V was clipped by 4 bases and J by 2 bases, with 9 bases between them. Germline loops: CDR1 SGHNT, CDR2 YYREEE (reference sequence). Here the CDR3 DNA reads TGTGCCAGCAGCCGGGACCGCAACTATGGCTACACCTTC. Its protein product is CASSRDRNYGYTF.

This chain links TRBV6-2 or TRBV6-3 with TRBJ1-5, with TRBD1 matching over 7 bases. Germline values: CDR1 MNHEY, CDR2 SVGEGT. The CDR3 loop spans 14 amino acids. The V gene end was trimmed by 4 bases and the J gene end by 6 bases; junction bases not matched to a gene: 6. DNA for the CDR3: TGTGCCAGCAGTTCAGACAGGGAGGGTCAGCCCCAGCATTTT. Translating it yields CASSSDREGQPQHF.

The chain links TRBV11-2 to TRBJ2-7; D not resolved. CDR1 SGHAT and CDR2 FQNNGV come from the germline V gene. The CDR3 consists of 16 residues. The ends were cut back, 3 bases at V and 3 bases at J, with 18 bases in the middle. This chain's CDR3 is CASSFGRAASNYEQYF. The CDR3, as DNA: TGTGCCAGCAGCTTCGGTCGGGCAGCTTCGAACTACGAGCAGTACTTC.

The rearrangement joins TRBV6-6 to TRBJ2-1; 8 nucleotides line up with TRBD1. Per germline, CDR1 MNHNY and CDR2 SVGAGI (reference sequence). The CDR3 covers 13 residues. The CDR3 DNA reads as TGTGCAGTGGTGGACAGGGTTTGGGATGAGCAGTTCTTC. It codes for CAVVDRVWDEQFF.

This clone was observed a single time. V usage is TRBV29-1 and J usage is TRBJ2-2; D is unresolved. The length of the CDR3 is 12 residues. The germline CDR1 and CDR2 sequences are SQVTM and ANQGSEA. V lost 7 bases, J lost 1 base, and 7 bases lay in between. The CDR3 DNA follows: TGCAGCGCTGGACGGAACACCGGGGAGCTGTTTTTT. Protein sequence: CSAGRNTGELFF.

This chain joins TRBV12-3 or TRBV12-4 and TRBJ2-7; D gene uncertain. V was trimmed by 6 bases and J by 6 bases, leaving 15 bases between them. This CDR3 comprises 13 residues. In nucleotides, the CDR3 is TGTGCCAGCAGGCCAGAAAGATCGGGCGAGCAGTACTTC. It codes for CASRPERSGEQYF.

This clone was seen a few times. The chain is built from TRBV4-1 and TRBJ2-7; possibly TRBD1 for D (5 bases). V was cut by 0 bases and J by 4 bases, with 13 bases left in between. This CDR3 has 15 amino acids. Germline CDR1 MGHRA, CDR2 YSYEKL. CDR3 DNA: TGCGCCAGCAGCCAAGATATCGACAGCATTTACGAGCAGTACTTC. The encoded protein is CASSQDIDSIYEQYF.

This rearrangement joins TRBV7-8 to TRBJ1-5; 10 bases align to TRBD1. The J segment lost 2 bases and the V segment lost 5 bases, leaving 9 bases of the junction unmatched. The CDR3 totals 17 residues. Germline V gene sequence: CDR1 SGHVS, CDR2 FQNEAQ. In DNA, the CDR3 is TGTGCCAGCAGCCCAAAGACAGGGGGCTTTGGCAATCAGCCCCAGCATTTT. It translates to CASSPKTGGFGNQPQHF.

This clone was found once. This chain links TRBV14 with TRBJ2-3; TRBD2 might be the D (5 bases). The V end lost 4 bases, the J end lost 0 bases, and 14 bases lay between the germline ends. The CDR3 totals 16 residues. CDR1 is SGHDN and CDR2 is FVKESK in the germline V gene. This CDR3 is CASSLLGGASTDTQYF. The CDR3 DNA sequence: TGTGCCAGCAGCCTTCTTGGAGGAGCTAGCACAGATACGCAGTATTTT.

This clone is a singleton in its sample. The chain employs TRBV6-5 and TRBJ1-1; D unresolved. Germline CDR1 MNHEY, CDR2 SVGAGI. V dropped 2 bases and J dropped 6 bases, with 13 bases sitting between them. The CDR3 consists of 14 residues. The CDR3 protein is CASSYGRELSEAFF. In DNA form, the CDR3 reads TGTGCCAGCAGTTACGGTCGGGAACTATCTGAAGCTTTCTTT.

The CDR3 is CASSHTSEIYNEQFF. The CDR3 DNA is TGTGCCAGCAGCCACACTTCCGAAATCTACAATGAGCAGTTCTTC. This chain uses TRBV5-4 with TRBJ2-1; no reliable D call. The CDR3 contains 15 residues. The germline V gene has CDR1 SGHNT and CDR2 YYREEE (reference sequence). The V end lost 4 bases, the J end lost 3 bases, and 14 bases lay between the germline ends. The full variable domain, with the rest looked up from reference TRBV5-4 and TRBJ2-1, is ETGVTQSPTHLIKTRGQQVTLRCSSQSGHNTVSWYQQALGQGPQFIFQYYREEENGRGNFPPRFSGLQFPNYSSELNVNALELDDSALYLCASSHTSEIYNEQFFGPGTRLTVL.

CDR3 loop: CASSLRLTSRVEAFF. CDR3 sequence (DNA): TGTGCCAGCAGCTTGCGTTTAACGTCGAGGGTCGAAGCTTTCTTT. The chain employs TRBV5-6 and TRBJ1-1; no clear D gene. This CDR3 has 15 amino acids. Deletions cut 1 base from V and 8 bases from J, with 18 bases between. Per germline, CDR1 SGHDT and CDR2 YYEEEE.

The V and J genes are TRBV29-1 and TRBJ1-3; the D gene is possibly TRBD1 (6 bases). V was clipped by 7 bases and J by 3 bases, with 13 bases between them. The V gene's germline CDR1 is SQVTM and CDR2 ANQGSEA. This CDR3 has 13 amino acids. The CDR3 reads CSAGTLYGNTIYF. In nucleotides, the CDR3 is TGCAGCGCTGGGACACTCTATGGAAACACCATATATTTT.

This chain links TRBV3-1 (or the pseudogene TRBV3-2) with TRBJ1-1; 7 bases fit TRBD1. CDR1 LGHDT and CDR2 YNNKEL come from the germline V gene (reference sequence). The length of the CDR3 is 15 residues. The ends lost 1 base at V and 5 bases at J; junction bases unmatched: 7. The CDR3 nucleotides read TGTGCCAGCAGCCAAGGGCCGACAGGGCGGACTGAAGCTTTCTTT. The encoded protein is CASSQGPTGRTEAFF.

J is TRBJ1-1 and V is TRBV11-3, with TRBD1 matching over 9 bases. V trimming: 5 bases; J trimming: 3 bases; junction bases outside the gene matches: 4. The CDR3 totals 14 residues. CDR1 SGHNT and CDR2 YENEEA come from the germline V gene. CDR3 sequence reads: CASSRQGGDTEAFF. The CDR3 DNA reads TGTGCCAGCAGCCGACAGGGGGGCGACACTGAAGCTTTCTTT.

The chain is built from TRBV14 and TRBJ1-1; D may be TRBD1 (6 bases). V was pared by 5 bases and J by 8 bases, with 12 bases between. The germline V gene encodes CDR1 SGHDN and CDR2 FVKESK. The CDR3 spans 12 residues. CDR3 sequence (DNA): TGTGCCAGCAGCATGAGGGACATCGAAGCTTTCTTT. This codes for CASSMRDIEAFF.

This chain links TRBV5-1 with TRBJ1-1; D is undetermined. Germline V lookup: CDR1 SGHRS, CDR2 YFSETQ. The germline V and J ends were trimmed by 2 bases and 0 bases, with 14 bases remaining between them. This CDR3 comprises 16 residues. The CDR3 spells CASSLGPGDLNTEAFF. The CDR3 DNA sequence: TGCGCCAGCAGCTTAGGGCCCGGTGATTTGAACACTGAAGCTTTCTTT.

The chain links TRBV19 to TRBJ1-2, with a weak D call TRBD1 (6 bases). Germline CDR1 LNHDA, CDR2 SQIVND (reference sequence). V was clipped by 3 bases and J by 0 bases, with 11 bases between them. The CDR3 has 15 amino acids. CDR3 loop: CASSISTGTNYGYTF. The CDR3 DNA reads as TGTGCCAGTAGTATTAGCACAGGGACTAACTATGGCTACACCTTC.

J is TRBJ1-2 and V is TRBV11-2; 12 nucleotides match TRBD1. CDR1 and CDR2 from the germline V gene are SGHAT and FQNNGV. This CDR3 is 18 amino acids long. The ends lost 1 base at V and 7 bases at J; junction bases unmatched: 13. In nucleotides, the CDR3 is TGTGCCAGCAGCTTAGGGTTGGGGACAGGGGGCTCCCGTTTTGGCTACACCTTC. Its protein product is CASSLGLGTGGSRFGYTF.

V usage is TRBV11-2 and J usage is TRBJ1-1; perhaps TRBD1 as D (5 bases). V lost 2 bases to trimming and J lost 4 bases, with 11 bases between them. Germline CDR1 is SGHAT and CDR2 is FQNNGV. The CDR3 contains 14 residues. The CDR3 DNA reads as TGTGCCAGCAGCTTACTGAAGGGGCTCACTGAAGCTTTCTTT. Amino acid sequence: CASSLLKGLTEAFF.

This clone was detected a few times. The rearrangement joins TRBV5-1 to TRBJ1-4; 8 positions match TRBD1. The junction had 10 bases not matched to a gene; V was cut back by 4 bases and J by 5 bases. This CDR3 contains 16 residues. Per germline, CDR1 SGHRS and CDR2 YFSETQ. The CDR3 DNA reads TGCGCCAGCAGCCGGGGACAGGTGATGGCGAATGAAAAACTGTTTTTT. Translating gives CASSRGQVMANEKLFF.